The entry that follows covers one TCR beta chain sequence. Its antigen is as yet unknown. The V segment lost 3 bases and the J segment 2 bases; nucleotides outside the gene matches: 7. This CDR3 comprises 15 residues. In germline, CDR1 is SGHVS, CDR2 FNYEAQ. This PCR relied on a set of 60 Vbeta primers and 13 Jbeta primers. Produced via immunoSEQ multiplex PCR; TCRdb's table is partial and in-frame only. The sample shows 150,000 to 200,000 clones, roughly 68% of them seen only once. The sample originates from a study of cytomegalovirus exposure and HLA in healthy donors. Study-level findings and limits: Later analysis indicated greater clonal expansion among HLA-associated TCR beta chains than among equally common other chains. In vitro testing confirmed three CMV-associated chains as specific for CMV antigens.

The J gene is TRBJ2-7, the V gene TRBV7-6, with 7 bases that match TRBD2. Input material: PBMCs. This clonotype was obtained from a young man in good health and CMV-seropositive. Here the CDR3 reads CASSFNSGRPYEQYF. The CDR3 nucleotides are TGTGCCAGCAGCTTCAATAGCGGGCGTCCCTACGAGCAGTACTTC.